The rows below give T cell receptor beta chains drawn from one sample of a study of blood T cell repertoires in COVID-19. Generated by immunoSEQ multiplex PCR, the TCRdb table keeps only in-frame clones and is missing some. Of 20,000 to 30,000 clones listed, just over 90% are singletons. The sequenced sample consisted of peripheral blood. These TCRs come from a man aged 65 to 85 with active COVID-19. CDR3s include the opening cysteine and the closing phenylalanine or tryptophan.

v_call cdr3_length cdr3_aa
TRBV19 15 CASSDGAGEDYEQYF
TRBV5-8 17 CASRRKGGLLNTGELFF
TRBV4-3 15 CASSYSGGGFAEQFF
TRBV4-3 14 CASSGRASGNTIYF
TRBV28 15 CASSLGGSAHNEQFF
TRBV28 14 CASSYGGPNQPQHF
TRBV19 14 CASSTPGQKETQYF
TRBV7-3 17 CASSFGSGITTTDTQYF
TRBV4-1 13 CASSGGGYYGYTF
TRBV27 17 CASSLSMAQGSGNTIYF
TRBV19 13 CASSINLIQPQHF
TRBV2 14 CASSREGAGEKLFF
TRBV29-1 13 CSHLGGSANEQFF
TRBV5-5 16 CASSWPYRGGSEKLFF
TRBV19 14 CASRPGGSVYIQYF
TRBV6-2/TRBV6-3 16 CASSYKQGARYVEQFF
TRBV18 16 CASSPSIRGGGTEAFF
TRBV7-2 14 CASSLGLAAHEQFF
TRBV7-2 15 CASSLAGSRGYGYTF
TRBV6-5 15 CASSPQTGSTYEQYF
TRBV3-1/TRBV3-2 14 CASSHGSLGYGYTF
TRBV28 16 CASSSPAGGSTYEQYF
TRBV4-2 19 CASSPLGGGPGVAYNEQFF
TRBV7-9 16 CASSLAQGTPNEKLFF
TRBV3-1/TRBV3-2 15 CASSPRVLSGNTIYF
TRBV28 15 CASSLGLTINQPQHF
TRBV7-9 17 CASSSSKLAVPYNEQFF
TRBV5-1 12 CASSFNGYGYTF
TRBV5-1 14 CASSPGLAGDEQYF
TRBV28 13 CASSLHYNSPLHF
TRBV5-1 13 CASSLQGREKLFF
TRBV2 18 CASSAFLSGQILEDTQYF
TRBV27 15 CASSLSLTGEGGYTF
TRBV27 16 CASSLFPGTNTGELFF
TRBV5-1 14 CASSSYSGTGEQYF
TRBV15 14 CATQDGYSTDTQYF
TRBV5-6 18 CASSYSQGAETPKDEQYF
TRBV4-1 15 CASSPGRRVGETQYF
TRBV7-2 12 CASRLAGYEQYF
TRBV18 15 CASSSKGVGSYEQYF
TRBV29-1 15 CSVEGLQRNTDTQYF
TRBV11-2 16 CASSRGRGGGQETQYF
TRBV18 14 CASSPGTGFEPQHF
TRBV7-7 16 CASSPGTAGPNSPLHF
TRBV7-2 13 CASSLNLRGGYTF